This T cell receptor (beta chain) was obtained from a study of blood T cell repertoires in COVID-19. Study information: The samples span acute and convalescent COVID-19 from the United States, Italy and Spain. The cDNA or gDNA used as material had been derived from T cells, B-cell-depleted T cells, or PBMCs.

The CDR3 runs 16 residues. The V and J ends lost 3 bases and 9 bases respectively, with 18 bases between them. Looked up from germline, CDR1 is SNHLY and CDR2 is FYNNEI. All enrollees were roughly 18 to 90 years old and from 20 to 25 US areas. Using immunoSEQ multiplex PCR, the repertoire was profiled, and TCRdb retains in-frame clones only, with some absent. Of approximately 150,000 clones in the sample, approximately 79% are singletons; the top ten hold 2.4%. This clonotype was sampled from a man aged 35 to 55 with acute COVID-19. Sequenced sample: PBMCs or T cells enriched from blood (not recorded which). This chain links TRBV2 with TRBJ2-6; tentatively, D is TRBD2 (5 bases). The CDR3 protein is CASSEGSPPGGNVLTF. CDR3 in DNA: TGTGCCAGCAGTGAGGGGTCGCCTCCTGGAGGCAACGTCCTGACTTTC.